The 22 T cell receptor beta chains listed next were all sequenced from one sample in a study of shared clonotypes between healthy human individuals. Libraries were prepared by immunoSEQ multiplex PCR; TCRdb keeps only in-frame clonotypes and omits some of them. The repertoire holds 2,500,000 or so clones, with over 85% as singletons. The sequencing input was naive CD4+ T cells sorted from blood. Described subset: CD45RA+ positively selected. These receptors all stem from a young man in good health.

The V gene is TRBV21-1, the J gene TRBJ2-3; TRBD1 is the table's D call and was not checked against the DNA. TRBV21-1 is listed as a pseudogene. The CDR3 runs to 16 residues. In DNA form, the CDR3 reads TGTGCCAGCAGCTCTCCCGGGACAGGGTATACAGATACGCAGTATTTT. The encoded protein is CASSSPGTGYTDTQYF.

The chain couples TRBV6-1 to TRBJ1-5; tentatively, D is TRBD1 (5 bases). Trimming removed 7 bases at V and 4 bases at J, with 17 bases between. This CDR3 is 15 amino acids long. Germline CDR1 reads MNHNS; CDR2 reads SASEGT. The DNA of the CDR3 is TGTGCCAGCACCGAGGGGCGGGCAGTTAATCAGCCCCAGCATTTT. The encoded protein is CASTEGRAVNQPQHF.

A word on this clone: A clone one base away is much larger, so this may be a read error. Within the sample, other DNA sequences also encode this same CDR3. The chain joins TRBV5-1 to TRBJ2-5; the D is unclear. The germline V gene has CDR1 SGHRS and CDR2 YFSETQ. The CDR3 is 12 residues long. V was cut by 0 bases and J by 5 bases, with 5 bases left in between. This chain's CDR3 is CASSLAGETQYF. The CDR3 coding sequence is TGCGCCAGCAGCTTGGCCGGCGAGACCCAGTACTTC.

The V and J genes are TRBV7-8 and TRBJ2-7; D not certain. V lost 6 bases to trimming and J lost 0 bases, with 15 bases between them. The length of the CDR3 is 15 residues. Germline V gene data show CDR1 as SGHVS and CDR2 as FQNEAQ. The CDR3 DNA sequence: TGTGCCAGCAGTTACCCGATACTTAGCTCCTACGAGCAGTACTTC. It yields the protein CASSYPILSSYEQYF. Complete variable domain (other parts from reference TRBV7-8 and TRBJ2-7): GAGVSQSPRYKVAKRGQDVALRCDPISGHVSLFWYQQALGQGPEFLTYFQNEAQLDKSGLPSDRFFAERPEGSVSTLKIQRTQQEDSAVYLCASSYPILSSYEQYFGPGTRLTVT.

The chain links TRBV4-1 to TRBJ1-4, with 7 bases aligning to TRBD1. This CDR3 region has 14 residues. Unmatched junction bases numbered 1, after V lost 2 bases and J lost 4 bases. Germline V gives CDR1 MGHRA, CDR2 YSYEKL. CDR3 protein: CASSQWDSNEKLFF. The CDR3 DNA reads TGCGCCAGCAGCCAATGGGACAGTAATGAAAAACTGTTTTTT.

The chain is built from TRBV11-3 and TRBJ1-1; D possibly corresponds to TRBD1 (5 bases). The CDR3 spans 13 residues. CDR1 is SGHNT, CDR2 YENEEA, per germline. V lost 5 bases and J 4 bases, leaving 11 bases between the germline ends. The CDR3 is CASSRGGSTEAFF. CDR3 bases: TGTGCCAGCAGCCGGGGGGGGAGCACTGAAGCTTTCTTT.

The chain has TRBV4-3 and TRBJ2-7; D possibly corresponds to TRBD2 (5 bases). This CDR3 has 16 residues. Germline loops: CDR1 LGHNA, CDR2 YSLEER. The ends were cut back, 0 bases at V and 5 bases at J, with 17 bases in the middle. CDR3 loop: CASSQDRTPPTHEQYF. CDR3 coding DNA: TGCGCCAGCAGCCAAGATAGGACTCCTCCGACCCACGAGCAGTACTTC.

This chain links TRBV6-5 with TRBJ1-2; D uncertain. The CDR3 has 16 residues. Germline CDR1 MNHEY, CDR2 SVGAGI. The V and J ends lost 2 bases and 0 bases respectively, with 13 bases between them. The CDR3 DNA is TGTGCCAGCAGTTACAGTAGGTCCCCGCCTAACTATGGCTACACCTTC. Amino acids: CASSYSRSPPNYGYTF.

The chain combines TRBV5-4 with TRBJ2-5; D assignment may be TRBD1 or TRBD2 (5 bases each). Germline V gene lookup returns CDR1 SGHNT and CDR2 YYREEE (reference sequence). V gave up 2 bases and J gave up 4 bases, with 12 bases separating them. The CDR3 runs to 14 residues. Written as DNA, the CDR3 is TGTGCCAGCAGCTTAGTTCCGGGGCTAGAGACCCAGTACTTC. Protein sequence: CASSLVPGLETQYF.

CDR3 DNA sequence: TGTGCCTGGGGGACAGGGTTAGGCAATGAGCAGTTCTTC. It codes for CAWGTGLGNEQFF. The rearrangement uses TRBV30 and TRBJ2-1; 9 bases line up with TRBD1. This CDR3 has 13 residues. Germline V gene sequence: CDR1 GTSNPN, CDR2 SVGIG (reference sequence). V gave up 5 bases and J gave up 6 bases; unmatched junction bases: 5.

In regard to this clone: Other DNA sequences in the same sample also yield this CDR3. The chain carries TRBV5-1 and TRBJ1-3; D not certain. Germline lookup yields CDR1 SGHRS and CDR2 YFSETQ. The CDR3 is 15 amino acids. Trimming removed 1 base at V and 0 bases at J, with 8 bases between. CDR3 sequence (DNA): TGCGCCAGCAGCTTGAGGACGGACTCTGGAAACACCATATATTTT. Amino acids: CASSLRTDSGNTIYF.

The CDR3 DNA reads TGTGCCAGCAGTTCCCAGACTGAGCAGTTCTTC. Protein sequence: CASSSQTEQFF. This chain connects TRBV6-6 to TRBJ2-1; D remains unclear. Germline V CDR1 and CDR2: MNHNY, SVGAGI (reference sequence). The CDR3 runs to 11 residues. Trimming pared 4 bases from V and 9 bases from J, leaving 7 bases between.

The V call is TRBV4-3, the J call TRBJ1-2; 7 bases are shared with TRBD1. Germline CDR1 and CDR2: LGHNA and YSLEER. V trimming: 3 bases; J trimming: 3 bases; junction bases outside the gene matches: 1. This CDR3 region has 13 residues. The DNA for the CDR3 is TGCGCCAGCAGCCATGGGACAGACTATGGCTACACCTTC. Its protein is CASSHGTDYGYTF.

DNA for the CDR3: TGTGCCAGCAGGGGAGGGGGGACGCCGTTCTATGGCTACACCTTC. Translation gives CASRGGGTPFYGYTF. V gene TRBV6-5 combines with J gene TRBJ1-2; weak D call: TRBD1 (6 bases). The CDR3 consists of 15 residues. V dropped 6 bases and J dropped 4 bases, with 18 bases sitting between them. Germline V lookup: CDR1 MNHEY, CDR2 SVGAGI.

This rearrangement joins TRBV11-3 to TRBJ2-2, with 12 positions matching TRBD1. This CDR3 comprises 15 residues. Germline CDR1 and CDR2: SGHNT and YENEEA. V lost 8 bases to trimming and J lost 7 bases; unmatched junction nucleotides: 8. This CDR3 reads CASGGQGAFDGELFF. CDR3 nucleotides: TGTGCCAGCGGGGGACAGGGGGCTTTCGACGGGGAGCTGTTTTTT.

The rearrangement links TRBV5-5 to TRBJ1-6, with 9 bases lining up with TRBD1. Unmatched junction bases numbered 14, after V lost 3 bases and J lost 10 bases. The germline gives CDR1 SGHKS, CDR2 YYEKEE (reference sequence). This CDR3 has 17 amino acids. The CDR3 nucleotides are TGTGCCAGCAGCTCCGGGACAGGGTGGGAAAGAGGATCACCCCTCCACTTT. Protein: CASSSGTGWERGSPLHF. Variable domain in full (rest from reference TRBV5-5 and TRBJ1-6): DAGVTQSPTHLIKTRGQQVTLRCSPISGHKSVSWYQQVLGQGPQFIFQYYEKEERGRGNFPDRFSARQFPNYSSELNVNALLLGDSALYLCASSSGTGWERGSPLHFGNGTRLTVT.

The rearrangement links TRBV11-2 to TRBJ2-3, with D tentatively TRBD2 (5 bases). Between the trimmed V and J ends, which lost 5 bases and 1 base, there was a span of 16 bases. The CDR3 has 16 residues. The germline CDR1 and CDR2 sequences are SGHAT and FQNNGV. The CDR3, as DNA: TGTGCCAGCAGCAAACTCGGAGCGGAAGGCACAGATACGCAGTATTTT. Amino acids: CASSKLGAEGTDTQYF.

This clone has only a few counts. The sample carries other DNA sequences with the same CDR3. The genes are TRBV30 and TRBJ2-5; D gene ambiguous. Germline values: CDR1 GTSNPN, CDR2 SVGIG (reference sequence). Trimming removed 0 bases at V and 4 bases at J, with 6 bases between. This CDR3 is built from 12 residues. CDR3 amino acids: CAWSVKGETQYF. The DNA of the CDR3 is TGTGCCTGGAGTGTCAAGGGAGAGACCCAGTACTTC. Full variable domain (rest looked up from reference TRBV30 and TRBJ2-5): SQTIHQWPATLVQPVGSPLSLECTVEGTSNPNLYWYRQAAGRGLQLLFYSVGIGQISSEVPQNLSASRPQDRQFILSSKKLLLSDSGFYLCAWSVKGETQYFGPGTRLLVL.

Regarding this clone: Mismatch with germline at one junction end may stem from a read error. The CDR3 spells CAWSVGVEHLDF. The CDR3 region has the DNA TGTGCCTGGAGTGTAGGGGTCGAACACTTAGATTTT. The rearrangement joins TRBV30 to TRBJ1-3, with D possibly TRBD1 on 5 matching bases. CDR1 and CDR2 (germline): GTSNPN, SVGIG (reference sequence). This CDR3 is 12 amino acids long.

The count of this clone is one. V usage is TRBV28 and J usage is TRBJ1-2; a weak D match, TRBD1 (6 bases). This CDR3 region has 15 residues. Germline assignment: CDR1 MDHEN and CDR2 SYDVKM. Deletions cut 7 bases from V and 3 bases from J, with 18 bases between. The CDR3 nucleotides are TGTGCCAGCACCCATCAGGGGCTCGAGGACTATGGCTACACCTTC. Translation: CASTHQGLEDYGYTF.

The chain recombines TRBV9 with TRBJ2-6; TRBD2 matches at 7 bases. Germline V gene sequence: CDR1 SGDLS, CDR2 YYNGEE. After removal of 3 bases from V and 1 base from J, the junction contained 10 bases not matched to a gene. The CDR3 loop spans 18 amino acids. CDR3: CASSEPGGTISGANVLTF. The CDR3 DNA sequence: TGTGCCAGCAGCGAACCGGGAGGAACGATATCTGGGGCCAACGTCCTGACTTTC.

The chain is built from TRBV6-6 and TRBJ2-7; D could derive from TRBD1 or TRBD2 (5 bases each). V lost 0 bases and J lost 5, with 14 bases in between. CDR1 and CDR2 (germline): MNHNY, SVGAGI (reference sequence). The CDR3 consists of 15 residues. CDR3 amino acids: CASSYSGTSGNEQYF. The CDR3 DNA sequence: TGTGCCAGCAGTTACTCGGGGACCTCCGGGAACGAGCAGTACTTC.